This record looks at one T cell receptor beta chain sequence and its context. V was trimmed by 5 bases and J by 2 bases, leaving 7 bases between them. CDR1 and CDR2 (germline): KGHDR, SFDVKD. This CDR3 has 13 amino acids. Treatment specified: approximately 18 received Ad26.COV2.S at low or high dose, single or two shots; a few received placebo; per-sample allocation not given. Day 63 after the first vaccine or placebo injection was the time point for sampling. This entry is derived from a study of Ad26.COV2.S vaccination and SARS-CoV-2 variants. Clones were read by immunoSEQ multiplex PCR, and TCRdb kept only the in-frame ones, dropping some. The sample yields about 390,000 clones, more than 85% seen once.

The chain recombines TRBV24-1 with TRBJ2-3; D gene uncertain. The starting material was peripheral blood, obtained in a trial of Ad26.COV2.S vaccine versus placebo. This receptor was taken from a person between 18 and 65 years old who received the Ad26.COV2.S COVID-19 vaccine or a placebo. The CDR3 sequence: CATSAILTDTQYF. The CDR3 DNA sequence: TGTGCCACCAGTGCGATCCTCACAGATACGCAGTATTTT.